Presented here are 31 T cell receptor beta chains from one specimen sequenced in a study of tumor and adjacent non-tumor tissue in lung cancer. The template was RNA from unsorted bulk tissue. A modified ARM-PCR protocol with three rounds of nested PCR amplified TCRbeta. A single record per CDR3 protein comes from TCRdb applying MiXCR to the multiplex PCR reads. The sample records 60,000 to 90,000 distinct CDR3 sequences, over 70% being singletons. Sequenced: lung tumor tissue. The receptors were gathered from a woman aged 45-65 years with non-small cell lung cancer.

This clonotype was observed many times. This chain joins TRBV20-1 and TRBJ2-1, with 10 positions matching TRBD1. The CDR3 runs 17 residues. Germline assignment: CDR1 DFQATT and CDR2 SNEGSKA (reference sequence). J was trimmed by 8 bases and V by 2 bases; bases with no gene match: 15. CDR3 amino acids: CSARPWTGGRFIDEQFF. CDR3 bases: TGCAGTGCTAGACCTTGGACAGGGGGGAGGTTTATAGATGAGCAGTTCTTC.

Comment on this clonotype: It is likely a read error, because the conserved phenylalanine at the end of the CDR3 is missing. This rearrangement joins TRBV4-1 to TRBJ2-1; weak D call: TRBD2 (6 bases). Germline assignment: CDR1 MGHRA and CDR2 YSYEKL. V lost 2 bases and J lost 2, with 16 bases in between. CDR3 length equals 17 residues. The CDR3 nucleotides read TGCGCCAGCAGCCAACCGGGCGGGATTGGCACCTACAATGAGCAGTTCATC. The encoded protein is CASSQPGGIGTYNEQFI.

This sequence joins TRBV4-1 and TRBJ2-1; D uncertain. Germline V gives CDR1 MGHRA, CDR2 YSYEKL. The CDR3 has 16 amino acids. V was cut by 0 bases and J by 4 bases, with 13 bases left in between. CDR3 sequence: CASSQEPCAVYNEQFF. The CDR3 coding sequence is TGCGCCAGCAGCCAAGAACCATGTGCGGTTTACAATGAGCAGTTCTTC.

Concerning this clonotype itself: Sequence at one end of the junction differs from germline and may be a read error. V usage is TRBV11-2 and J usage is TRBJ2-1; the D is unclear. Per germline, CDR1 SGHAT and CDR2 FQNNGV. The CDR3 sequence is 14 residues long. DNA of the CDR3: TGTACCAGCAGTTTCGGCAGTACCGACAATGAGCAGTTCTTC. The encoded protein is CTSSFGSTDNEQFF.

This chain links TRBV11-3 with TRBJ1-1, with D maybe TRBD1 (5 bases). The CDR3 contains 14 residues. In germline, CDR1 is SGHNT, CDR2 YENEEA. CDR3 sequence: CANSIGTPNTEAFF. The CDR3 bases are TGTGCTAACAGCATAGGGACGCCGAACACTGAAGCTTTCTTT. Combining the CDR3 with reference TRBV11-3 and TRBJ1-1 gives the whole variable domain EAGVVQSPRYKIIEKKQPVAFWCNPISGHNTLYWYLQNLGQGPELLIRYENEEAVDDSQLPKDRFSAERLKGVDSTLKIQPAELGDSAVYLCANSIGTPNTEAFFGQGTRLTVV.

About this clonotype: At one of its ends the junction is not consistent with the germline gene, which may arise from a read error. This chain links TRBV11-3 with TRBJ2-1, with D possibly TRBD1 on 5 matching bases. Germline lookup yields CDR1 SGHNT and CDR2 YENEEA. The CDR3 totals 15 residues. CDR3 sequence: CASSNRDSSYNEQSF. The DNA of the CDR3 is TGTGCCAGCAGTAACCGTGACAGTTCCTACAATGAGCAGTCCTTC.

On this clonotype itself: Its ends do not fully match the called genes, so a read error is possible. This chain links TRBV29-1 with TRBJ1-5; tentatively, D is TRBD1 (5 bases). The CDR3 is 14 residues long. CDR1 SQVTM and CDR2 ANQGSEA come from the germline V gene. CDR3 sequence: CSVVPGNARQPHHF. CDR3 bases: TGCAGCGTTGTTCCAGGGAACGCGAGACAGCCCCATCATTTT.

In regard to this clonotype: A read error may be the cause here, since a much bigger clone is one base away. V usage is TRBV30 and J usage is TRBJ2-1, with D maybe TRBD2 (5 bases). The germline CDR1 and CDR2 sequences are GTSNPN and SVGIG (reference sequence). The CDR3 totals 13 residues. The CDR3 reads CAWERSLYNEQLF. DNA for the CDR3: TGTGCCTGGGAGCGGAGCTTATACAATGAGCAGCTCTTC.

Regarding this clonotype: A junction boundary mismatches the germline segment, possibly from a read error. V is TRBV29-1 and J is TRBJ2-3; tentative D call: TRBD2 (6 bases). The CDR3 has 17 amino acids. The germline CDR1 and CDR2 sequences are SQVTM and ANQGSEA. The CDR3 reads CSVGGFAGSSITDTHYF. Written as DNA, the CDR3 is TGCAGCGTTGGGGGGTTTGCGGGAAGCTCGATCACAGATACGCATTATTTT.

This rearrangement joins TRBV6-5 to TRBJ2-7; D is unresolved. CDR3 size: 11 residues. Germline values: CDR1 MNHEY, CDR2 SVGAGI. CDR3 nucleotide sequence: TGTGTCAGTAGTTCCCCCTACGAGCAGTACTTC. Translated, it gives CVSSSPYEQYF.

The genes are TRBV11-2 and TRBJ2-1; 11 bases match TRBD2. V was pared by 1 base and J by 8 bases, with 10 bases of the junction left unmatched. In germline, CDR1 is SGHAT, CDR2 FQNNGV. CDR3 length: 17 residues. The CDR3 DNA reads as TGTGCCAGCAGCTTAGTGCATAGCGGGAGGGCCTCCCATGAGCAGTTCTTC. Protein: CASSLVHSGRASHEQFF.

The chain uses TRBV11-3 and TRBJ2-4; 7 bases fit TRBD1. The germline gives CDR1 SGHNT, CDR2 YENEEA. The CDR3 is 14 amino acids. Trimming removed 7 bases from V and 9 bases from J; junction bases left unmatched: 12. CDR3 in amino acids: CASNSTGDGSIQYF. The DNA for the CDR3 is TGTGCCAGCAACTCAACAGGGGATGGGAGCATTCAGTACTTC.

Comments on this clonotype: One end of the junction does not line up with germline, which may come from a read error. The V gene is TRBV11-2, the J gene TRBJ2-5; D ambiguous. Looked up from germline, CDR1 is SGHAT and CDR2 is FQNNGV. CDR3 length: 13 residues. The CDR3 region has the DNA TGTGCCGGCAGCCTTGCTGGGGAAGAGACCCAGTACTTC. As protein: CAGSLAGEETQYF.

About this clonotype itself: Sequence at one end of the junction differs from germline and may be a read error. V is TRBV11-1 and J is TRBJ2-1; D unresolved. Germline V lookup: CDR1 SGHAT, CDR2 FQDESV (reference sequence). The CDR3 sequence is 13 residues long. The CDR3 DNA reads as TGTGCCGGCAGCGCCGCTGACTACAATGAGCAGTTCTTC. Translated, it gives CAGSAADYNEQFF.

The table lists this clonotype with a few counts. A much bigger clone sits one base away, suggesting this may be a read error. This chain links TRBV28 with TRBJ2-6; D perhaps matches TRBD1 (5 bases). This CDR3 is built from 14 residues. Germline lookup yields CDR1 MDHEN and CDR2 SYDVKM. CDR3 coding DNA: TGTGCCAGCAGACGACAGTCTGGGGCCAACGTCCTGGCTTTC. The encoded protein is CASRRQSGANVLAF.

This clonotype has just a few counts. Possible read error: a much larger clone is one base away. The rearrangement joins TRBV7-9 to TRBJ2-7; D not certain. Germline V gene lookup returns CDR1 SEHNR and CDR2 FQNEAQ (reference sequence). This CDR3 region has 14 residues. DNA for the CDR3: TGTGCCAGCAGCTTAGCTCTCAGCTCCTACGAGCATTACTTC. It is translated as CASSLALSSYEHYF.

This clonotype was seen ten or more times. The CDR3 here is CASSFPTGSVVYEQYF. In DNA form, the CDR3 reads TGTGCCAGCAGTTTTCCTACCGGGAGCGTCGTCTACGAGCAGTACTTC. The V gene is TRBV28, the J gene TRBJ2-7; possibly TRBD2 for D (6 bases). Per the germline V gene, CDR1 is MDHEN and CDR2 is SYDVKM. Trimming removed 3 bases from V and 3 bases from J, with 18 bases in between. The CDR3 is 16 amino acids.

On this clonotype: A read error may produce the germline difference seen at one junction end. The chain couples TRBV7-2 to TRBJ2-4, with D possibly matching TRBD2 (6 bases). The CDR3 spans 16 residues. The germline V gene encodes CDR1 SGHTA and CDR2 FQGNSA. The CDR3 sequence: CASSLEPNGSHVAWDF. In nucleotides, the CDR3 is TGTGCCAGCAGCTTAGAGCCTAACGGGAGTCATGTGGCATGGGACTTC. Full variable domain (missing parts from reference TRBV7-2 and TRBJ2-4): GAGVSQSPSNKVTEKGKDVELRCDPISGHTALYWYRQSLGQGLEFLIYFQGNSAPDKSGLPSDRFSAERTGGSVSTLTIQRTQQEDSAVYLCASSLEPNGSHVAWDFGAGTRLSVL.

The V call is TRBV30, the J call TRBJ1-1; D perhaps matches TRBD1 (5 bases). V was shortened by 1 base and J by 2 bases, with 8 bases between the two germline ends. The length of the CDR3 is 13 residues. The V gene's germline CDR1 is GTSNPN and CDR2 SVGIG (reference sequence). CDR3 in amino acids: CAWSGQINTEAFF. The DNA of the CDR3 is TGTGCCTGGAGTGGACAGATAAACACTGAAGCTTTCTTT.

This clonotype has more than one count but fewer than ten. This chain links TRBV5-1 with TRBJ1-5, with D uncertain. Trimming removed 5 bases at V and 4 bases at J, with 10 bases between. The CDR3 length is 13 residues. Germline CDR1 reads SGHRS; CDR2 reads YFSETQ. The CDR3 DNA reads TGCGCCAGCAGGCAAGATAGGAATCAGCCCCAGCATTTT. It specifies CASRQDRNQPQHF.

To note about this clonotype: The junction departs from the called germline gene at one end, perhaps through a read error. The CDR3 region has the DNA TGTGTCAGCAACATACAGGGGGATACTGAAGCTTTCTTT. It encodes CVSNIQGDTEAFF. This chain links TRBV11-1 with TRBJ1-1; TRBD1 agrees at 8 bases. The CDR3 totals 13 residues. The germline V gene has CDR1 SGHAT and CDR2 FQDESV (reference sequence).

To note about this clonotype: At one boundary the junction diverges from the germline segment, which might be a read error. The gene calls are TRBV11-2 and TRBJ2-7; 7 nucleotides agree with TRBD2. Germline V gene lookup returns CDR1 SGHAT and CDR2 FQNNGV. This CDR3 has 14 amino acids. For the CDR3, the DNA is TGTGCCTGTAGCTACGGGAGGCCCTCCTACGAGCAGTATTTC. This codes for CACSYGRPSYEQYF.

Remarks on this clonotype: The germline gene is not matched at one end of the junction; a read error may be the cause. In DNA, the CDR3 is TGTGACAGCCAGCCACCGGGACAGGGGGCCAACGAGCAGTACTTC. As protein: CDSQPPGQGANEQYF. This sequence joins TRBV6-2 or TRBV6-3 and TRBJ2-7, with 12 bases matching TRBD1. The CDR3 contains 15 residues. The V gene's germline CDR1 is MNHEY and CDR2 SVGEGT.

On this clonotype: One end of the junction is discordant with germline, which a read error may explain. The chain carries TRBV28 and TRBJ1-4, with D perhaps matching TRBD1 (5 bases). The CDR3 length is 15 residues. Germline V gene lookup returns CDR1 MDHEN and CDR2 SYDVKM. The CDR3 here is CANSLSLRQSGKLFF. The CDR3, as DNA: TGTGCCAACAGTTTGTCCTTGAGACAGTCCGGAAAACTGTTTTTT.

About this clonotype itself: A junction end diverges from the germline sequence, so it may reflect a read error. The V gene is TRBV6-1, the J gene TRBJ1-1; 7 bases match TRBD1. The CDR3 has 16 amino acids. CDR1 and CDR2 from the germline V gene are MNHNS and SASEGT. The chain's CDR3 is CASSRGVTGKYTEAFF. For the CDR3, the DNA is TGTGCCAGCAGTAGGGGAGTGACAGGGAAATACACTGAAGCATTCTTT.

This clonotype was observed a handful of times. The CDR3 does not end in the conserved phenylalanine or tryptophan, so this is likely a read error. This chain joins TRBV11-3 and TRBJ2-7; 8 positions match TRBD2. This CDR3 comprises 16 residues. Germline V CDR1 and CDR2: SGHNT, YENEEA. The CDR3 DNA reads as TGTGCCAGCAGCTTAGATGGGACTAGTGGATTTTACGAACAGTACCTC. Translating gives CASSLDGTSGFYEQYL.

Details on this clonotype: Sequence at one end of the junction differs from germline and may be a read error. This chain links TRBV11-2 with TRBJ2-7; TRBD2 aligns across 9 bases. Germline V gives CDR1 SGHAT, CDR2 FQNNGV. This CDR3 spans 16 amino acids. CDR3 in amino acids: CASSFQSGRCFYEEYF. For the CDR3, the DNA is TGTGCCAGCAGCTTTCAAAGCGGGAGGTGTTTCTACGAGGAGTACTTC.

As to this clonotype: The CDR3 ends on some other residue instead of the conserved phenylalanine or tryptophan, so this is likely a read error. The chain links TRBV11-2 to TRBJ2-7, with D perhaps TRBD1 (5 bases). The CDR3 totals 14 residues. Germline CDR1 and CDR2: SGHAT and FQNNGV. The CDR3 region has the DNA TGTGCCAGCAGCCTGATGGACACTGCCTACGACCAGTACATC. Protein product: CASSLMDTAYDQYI.

The chain employs TRBV11-2 and TRBJ2-1; 7 bases are shared with TRBD2. J lost 2 bases, V lost 3 bases, and 19 bases had no gene match. The CDR3 extends over 20 amino acids. Germline loops: CDR1 SGHAT, CDR2 FQNNGV. The DNA for the CDR3 is TGTGCCAGCAGCTTGTTACGGTCTCAAGCGGGATTAAGTACCTACAATGAGCAGTTCTTC. It yields the protein CASSLLRSQAGLSTYNEQFF.

In regard to this clonotype: No conserved phenylalanine or tryptophan is present at the end of the CDR3, so a read error is the likely explanation. The chain is built from TRBV5-4 and TRBJ2-1; no definite D call. The CDR3 spans 13 residues. Trimming took 3 bases from V and 6 from J, leaving 10 bases between them. Germline assignment: CDR1 SGHNT and CDR2 YYREEE (reference sequence). The CDR3, as DNA: TGTGCCAGCAGCTCTCCAGTGGGCAATGAGCAGTTCATC. Protein: CASSSPVGNEQFI.

With regard to this clonotype: This sequence may be a read error, since a much larger clone differs from it by one base. The chain employs TRBV28 and TRBJ1-5; perhaps TRBD2 as D (7 bases). The better agreement between TRBJ2-3 and the DNA end casts doubt on the J call. This CDR3 is built from 16 residues. From germline, CDR1 is MDHEN and CDR2 SYDVKM. CDR3 nucleotides: TGTGCCAGCAGTTTAGGGGTGGGGGGGCGTTTCCAGCCCCAGTATTTT. Protein sequence: CASSLGVGGRFQPQYF.